One sample yielded the 27 T cell receptor beta chains listed below, sequenced in a study of T cell responses to AZD1222 COVID-19 vaccine. TCRdb's table, derived via immunoSEQ multiplex PCR, lists solely in-frame clones and lacks some. The data show 120,000 to 150,000 clones, 93% seen once. This specimen consisted of peripheral blood, obtained on day 0 of AZD1222 vaccination. Receptor source: an adult in good health.

This rearrangement joins TRBV5-4 to TRBJ1-1; TRBD1 aligns across 7 bases. The CDR3 spans 16 residues. J lost 3 bases, V lost 0 bases, and 8 bases had no gene match. Germline CDR1 reads SGHNT; CDR2 reads YYREEE (reference sequence). The CDR3 coding sequence is TGTGCCAGCAGCTTGGCAATGGGTACAGGGGACACTGAAGCTTTCTTT. It specifies CASSLAMGTGDTEAFF.

The rearrangement links TRBV20-1 to TRBJ1-1; 8 bases map to TRBD1. The ends lost 5 bases at V and 7 bases at J; junction bases unmatched: 3. The CDR3 length is 11 residues. Germline V gives CDR1 DFQATT, CDR2 SNEGSKA (reference sequence). The CDR3 is CSAGQGFEAFF. The CDR3 DNA reads TGCAGTGCTGGACAGGGCTTTGAAGCTTTCTTT.

The chain combines TRBV6-1 with TRBJ2-3; tentatively, D is TRBD2 (7 bases). CDR3 size: 16 residues. In germline, CDR1 is MNHNS, CDR2 SASEGT. V shed 2 bases and J shed 6 bases, with 18 bases lying between them. The CDR3 nucleotides read TGTGCCAGCAGTGAAAGGGGAGGGGGATCAGGGGATACGCAGTATTTT. The encoded protein is CASSERGGGSGDTQYF.

This clone was counted between two and nine times. This chain uses TRBV24-1 with TRBJ1-2; D is unresolved. Germline values: CDR1 KGHDR, CDR2 SFDVKD. The CDR3 runs 14 residues. V was shortened by 3 bases and J by 7 bases, with 14 bases between the two germline ends. The CDR3 reads CATSDGRGSGGYTF. CDR3 nucleotide sequence: TGTGCCACCAGTGATGGCCGGGGTTCGGGTGGCTACACCTTC.

The genes are TRBV18 and TRBJ1-6; 9 bases match TRBD1. The germline V gene encodes CDR1 KGHSH and CDR2 LQKENI. Losses at the gene ends were 1 base for V and 8 bases for J; bases not matched to a gene: 6. CDR3 size: 16 residues. The CDR3 nucleotides read TGTGCCAGCTCACCACTGGACAGGGGCGTTGATTCACCCCTCCACTTT. This codes for CASSPLDRGVDSPLHF.

The V gene is TRBV7-9, the J gene TRBJ1-1; the D gene is possibly TRBD1 (6 bases). Germline CDR1 and CDR2: SEHNR and FQNEAQ (reference sequence). Trimming left V 7 bases short and J 6 bases short, with 15 bases between. The CDR3 contains 13 residues. The CDR3 spells CASILRGSAEAFF. The CDR3 region has the DNA TGTGCCAGCATCCTTAGGGGGAGCGCTGAAGCTTTCTTT.

In its sample, this clone was seen once. The chain has TRBV5-8 and TRBJ1-5; 7 nucleotides align to TRBD1. CDR3 size: 15 residues. Trimming cost V 5 bases and J 0 bases; bases outside gene matches: 5. Germline V gene sequence: CDR1 SGHTS, CDR2 YDEGEE. CDR3 bases: TGTGCCAGCAGACTGGGACAGTATAGCAATCAGCCCCAGCATTTT. This translates into CASRLGQYSNQPQHF.

This chain links TRBV12-5 with TRBJ2-7; TRBD1 agrees at 8 bases. V gave up 1 base and J gave up 7 bases; unmatched junction bases: 12. In germline, CDR1 is LGHNT, CDR2 FRNRAP. The CDR3 extends over 16 amino acids. Written as DNA, the CDR3 is TGTGCTAGTGGTTTGGCAACAGGGGGACCTGACTGGGAGCAGTACTTC. It is translated as CASGLATGGPDWEQYF. Full variable domain (missing parts from reference TRBV12-5 and TRBJ2-7): DARVTQTPRHKVTEMGQEVTMRCQPILGHNTVFWYRQTMMQGLELLAYFRNRAPLDDSGMPKDRFSAEMPDATLATLKIQPSEPRDSAVYFCASGLATGGPDWEQYFGPGTRLTVT.

The V call is TRBV5-1, the J call TRBJ2-3, with 9 positions matching TRBD2. The J segment lost 3 bases and the V segment lost 0 bases, leaving 5 bases of the junction unmatched. Germline V gene sequence: CDR1 SGHRS, CDR2 YFSETQ. This CDR3 spans 16 amino acids. CDR3 sequence: CASSLELAGPTDTQYF. The CDR3 coding sequence is TGCGCCAGCAGCTTGGAGCTAGCGGGACCGACAGATACGCAGTATTTT.

This sequence joins TRBV3-1 (or the pseudogene TRBV3-2) and TRBJ1-5; no firm D call. The CDR3 contains 12 residues. The ends were cut back, 1 base at V and 5 bases at J, with 3 bases in the middle. The germline V gene has CDR1 LGHDT and CDR2 YNNKEL (reference sequence). The CDR3 loop reads CASSQGDQPQHF. The CDR3, as DNA: TGTGCCAGCAGCCAAGGTGATCAGCCCCAGCATTTT.

The V call is TRBV5-1, the J call TRBJ1-5; TRBD1 agrees at 10 bases. From germline, CDR1 is SGHRS and CDR2 YFSETQ. V was pared by 4 bases and J by 6 bases, with 7 bases of the junction left unmatched. The CDR3 contains 15 residues. Written as DNA, the CDR3 is TGCGCCAGCAGCGAGGGGGACAGGGGAGGTCAGCCCCAGCATTTT. This gives the protein CASSEGDRGGQPQHF.

V is TRBV2 and J is TRBJ2-3; 7 positions match TRBD2. The J segment lost 3 bases and the V segment lost 4 bases, leaving 7 bases of the junction unmatched. The germline CDR1 and CDR2 sequences are SNHLY and FYNNEI. This CDR3 has 15 amino acids. CDR3 sequence: CASSAASGWTDTQYF. CDR3 nucleotides: TGTGCCAGCAGTGCGGCTAGCGGTTGGACAGATACGCAGTATTTT.

With respect to this clone: One junction end does not reproduce the germline sequence, and a read error may be involved. V gene TRBV5-6 combines with J gene TRBJ2-7; 8 bases agree with TRBD1. The CDR3 covers 14 residues. Germline values: CDR1 SGHDT, CDR2 YYEEEE. The CDR3 loop is CASSLGPLTGDLAF. CDR3 bases: TGTGCCAGCAGCTTGGGCCCCCTGACAGGGGACCTTGCTTTC.

This clone appeared a single time. The V gene is TRBV29-1, the J gene TRBJ1-1, with D unclear. V lost 3 bases and J lost 1, with 12 bases in between. The germline gives CDR1 SQVTM, CDR2 ANQGSEA. The CDR3 has 14 residues. The CDR3 region is CSVEPAPWNTEAFF. The CDR3, as DNA: TGCAGCGTTGAGCCAGCCCCTTGGAACACTGAAGCTTTCTTT.

CDR3 region: CASSSTGSTNYGYTF. The CDR3 nucleotides are TGTGCCAGCAGCTCGACAGGGTCAACTAACTATGGCTACACCTTC. The gene calls are TRBV5-5 and TRBJ1-2; 7 nucleotides agree with TRBD1. V gave up 3 bases and J gave up 0 bases; unmatched junction bases: 5. This CDR3 region has 15 residues. Germline CDR1 reads SGHKS; CDR2 reads YYEKEE (reference sequence).

The rearrangement links TRBV20-1 to TRBJ1-1; D is undetermined. The ends were cut back, 3 bases at V and 3 bases at J, with 17 bases in the middle. The CDR3 is 15 amino acids. Germline loops: CDR1 DFQATT, CDR2 SNEGSKA (reference sequence). CDR3 sequence: CSASPHLEGYTEAFF. The CDR3 DNA reads TGCAGTGCTAGTCCCCATCTAGAGGGTTACACTGAAGCTTTCTTT.

The J gene is TRBJ2-7, the V gene TRBV12-3 or TRBV12-4, with D maybe TRBD1 (6 bases). CDR3 length equals 13 residues. V dropped 6 bases and J dropped 2 bases, with 11 bases sitting between them. The CDR3 reads CASSTDRAYEQYF. The CDR3 DNA follows: TGTGCCAGCAGCACGGACAGAGCCTACGAGCAGTACTTC.

This chain joins TRBV5-8 and TRBJ1-2; D gene uncertain. This CDR3 is built from 13 residues. Trimming removed 4 bases at V and 1 base at J, with 8 bases between. The germline gives CDR1 SGHTS, CDR2 YDEGEE. This CDR3 is CASSHRDNYGYTF. DNA for the CDR3: TGTGCCAGCAGCCATCGCGATAACTATGGCTACACCTTC.

The rearrangement joins TRBV14 to TRBJ2-5; D is tentatively TRBD1 or TRBD2 (5 bases each). The CDR3 has 18 residues. V was pared by 5 bases and J by 4 bases, with 26 bases between. Looked up from germline, CDR1 is SGHDN and CDR2 is FVKESK. The chain's CDR3 is CASSATRGAPSNRETQYF. In DNA form, the CDR3 reads TGTGCCAGCAGCGCGACGCGAGGGGCTCCATCGAACAGAGAGACCCAGTACTTC.

J is TRBJ2-5 and V is TRBV5-8; the D call may be TRBD1 or TRBD2 (5 bases each). V was clipped by 6 bases and J by 9 bases, with 21 bases between them. Germline V CDR1 and CDR2: SGHTS, YDEGEE. The CDR3 runs to 14 residues. CDR3 loop: CASTVGREGMAQYF. The CDR3 coding sequence is TGTGCCAGCACAGTGGGACGGGAAGGGATGGCCCAGTACTTC.

CDR3 coding DNA: TGTGCCAGTAGTATGGGAAACAGGGCTCGTCTTGGAAACACCATATATTTT. Translating it yields CASSMGNRARLGNTIYF. V gene TRBV19 combines with J gene TRBJ1-3; TRBD1 might be the D (6 bases). The V and J ends lost 3 bases and 3 bases respectively, with 18 bases between them. CDR1 is LNHDA, CDR2 SQIVND, per germline (reference sequence). This CDR3 region has 17 residues. The whole variable domain, remainder taken from reference TRBV19 and TRBJ1-3, is DGGITQSPKYLFRKEGQNVTLSCEQNLNHDAMYWYRQDPGQGLRLIYYSQIVNDFQKGDIAEGYSVSREKKESFPLTVTSAQKNPTAFYLCASSMGNRARLGNTIYFGEGSWLTVV.

The gene calls are TRBV5-5 and TRBJ1-2, with a possible D match to TRBD1 (6 bases). CDR3 size: 13 residues. CDR1 is SGHKS, CDR2 YYEKEE, per germline (reference sequence). Trimming left V 3 bases short and J 5 bases short, with 11 bases between. The CDR3 sequence: CASSSDSAYGYTF. The CDR3 nucleotides are TGTGCCAGCAGCTCGGACAGCGCTTATGGCTACACCTTC.

There are a few counts of this clone. This chain's CDR3 is CASSYRDANSPLHF. CDR3 in DNA: TGTGCCAGCAGCTACAGGGATGCAAATTCACCCCTCCACTTT. The V gene is TRBV9, the J gene TRBJ1-6, with TRBD1 as a possible D gene (6 bases). V lost 4 bases to trimming and J lost 7 bases, with 12 bases between them. Germline CDR1 reads SGDLS; CDR2 reads YYNGEE. The CDR3 sequence is 14 residues long. The variable domain in full, completed from reference TRBV9 and TRBJ1-6, reads DSGVTQTPKHLITATGQRVTLRCSPRSGDLSVYWYQQSLDQGLQFLIQYYNGEERAKGNILERFSAQQFPDLHSELNLSSLELGDSALYFCASSYRDANSPLHFGNGTRLTVT.

This chain joins TRBV19 and TRBJ2-2; TRBD2 matches 15 bases. The junction had 9 bases not matched to a gene; V was cut back by 6 bases and J by 4 bases. Germline-derived CDR1 and CDR2 are LNHDA and SQIVND (reference sequence). This CDR3 has 18 residues. CDR3 sequence reads: CASSTGLAGGSGTGELFF. CDR3 nucleotides: TGTGCCAGTAGCACGGGACTAGCGGGAGGTTCGGGCACCGGGGAGCTGTTTTTT.

The chain employs TRBV11-2 and TRBJ2-7; TRBD2 might be the D (6 bases). CDR3 length: 15 amino acids. Germline loops: CDR1 SGHAT, CDR2 FQNNGV. The V end was cut by 10 bases, the J end by 4 bases, with 23 bases between. CDR3 in DNA: TGTGCCACCTGGGACTTACGGACTGAGGGATACGAGCAGTACTTC. It specifies CATWDLRTEGYEQYF. Filled out from reference TRBV11-2 and TRBJ2-7, the complete variable domain reads EAGVAQSPRYKIIEKRQSVAFWCNPISGHATLYWYQQILGQGPKLLIQFQNNGVVDDSQLPKDRFSAERLKGVDSTLKIQPAKLEDSAVYLCATWDLRTEGYEQYFGPGTRLTVT.

The chain links TRBV5-6 to TRBJ1-5; TRBD1 matches at 7 bases. After removal of 7 bases from V and 3 bases from J, the junction contained 13 bases not matched to a gene. Per the germline V gene, CDR1 is SGHDT and CDR2 is YYEEEE. The CDR3 has 16 amino acids. The CDR3, as DNA: TGTGCCAGCCGACGTCTCCCGACAGGGTTCAATCAGCCCCAGCATTTT. Protein sequence: CASRRLPTGFNQPQHF.

The chain links TRBV5-4 to TRBJ2-7, with TRBD2 identical over 9 bases. The CDR3 sequence is 14 residues long. V gave up 2 bases and J gave up 4 bases; unmatched junction bases: 4. Germline-derived CDR1 and CDR2 are SGHNT and YYREEE (reference sequence). CDR3 sequence (DNA): TGTGCCAGCAGCTTCGCGGGGGGGCGGTACGAGCAGTACTTC. This sequence encodes CASSFAGGRYEQYF. Complete variable domain (other parts from reference TRBV5-4 and TRBJ2-7): ETGVTQSPTHLIKTRGQQVTLRCSSQSGHNTVSWYQQALGQGPQFIFQYYREEENGRGNFPPRFSGLQFPNYSSELNVNALELDDSALYLCASSFAGGRYEQYFGPGTRLTVT.